This T cell receptor (beta chain) was observed in a study of control samples from healthy donors and cancer patients. This CDR3 has 16 amino acids. V lost 4 bases and J lost 1; bases outside the gene matches: 5. Germline lookup yields CDR1 MNHNY and CDR2 SVGAGI (reference sequence). TCRdb's copy holds only in-frame clones and misses some; the assay was immunoSEQ multiplex PCR. Among 90,000 to 150,000 clones listed, about 91% were seen once. The chain employs TRBV6-6 and TRBJ1-5; 9 positions match TRBD1. The clonotype was recovered from a man in his forties in good health. The sequenced sample consisted of blood. The DNA of the CDR3 is TGTGCCAGCAGTTCCGGGGGGACAGGGAGCAATCAGCCCCAGCATTTT. This encodes CASSSGGTGSNQPQHF.